This T cell receptor beta chain was obtained from a study of glioma-infiltrating T cells. This clonotype was seen only a few times. With 6 bases clipped from V and 4 bases from J, the junction kept 12 bases outside the gene matches. This CDR3 is built from 17 residues. The germline CDR1 and CDR2 sequences are LGHNT and FRNRAP. Using RNA template, CDR3s of TCR alpha and beta were amplified with iRepertoire arm-PCR. Input was about 85-450 ng of tissue mRNA or PBMC total RNA. From the multiplex PCR reads, TCRdb called clonotypes with MiXCR, one entry per CDR3 protein. Seen here are approximately 190,000 distinct CDR3 sequences, 30% to 40% observed once, and the top ten hold roughly 21%.

This sequence was found in a human donor with low-grade glioma or glioblastoma, undergoing nonglioma brain surgery, or in good health (not recorded which). Sequencing was done on a sample of glioma tissue, nonneoplastic brain tissue, or PBMCs (not recorded which). The chain links TRBV12-5 to TRBJ1-6; 7 bases are shared with TRBD1. CDR3 region: CASGLDRAEGYNSPLHF. In DNA form, the CDR3 reads TGTGCTAGTGGCCTCGACAGGGCGGAAGGGTATAATTCACCCCTCCACTTT.